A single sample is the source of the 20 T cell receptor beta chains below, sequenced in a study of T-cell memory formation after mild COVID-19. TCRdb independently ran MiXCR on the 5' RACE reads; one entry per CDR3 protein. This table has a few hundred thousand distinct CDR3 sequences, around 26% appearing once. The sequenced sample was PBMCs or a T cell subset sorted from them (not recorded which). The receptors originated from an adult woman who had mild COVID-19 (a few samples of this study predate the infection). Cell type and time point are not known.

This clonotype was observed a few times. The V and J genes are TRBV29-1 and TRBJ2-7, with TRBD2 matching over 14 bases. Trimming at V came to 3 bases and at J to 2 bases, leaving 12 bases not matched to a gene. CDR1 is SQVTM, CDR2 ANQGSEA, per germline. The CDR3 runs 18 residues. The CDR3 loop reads CSVEGLAGDRVAAYEQYF. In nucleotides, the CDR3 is TGCAGCGTTGAGGGACTAGCGGGAGATAGGGTAGCCGCCTACGAGCAGTACTTC.

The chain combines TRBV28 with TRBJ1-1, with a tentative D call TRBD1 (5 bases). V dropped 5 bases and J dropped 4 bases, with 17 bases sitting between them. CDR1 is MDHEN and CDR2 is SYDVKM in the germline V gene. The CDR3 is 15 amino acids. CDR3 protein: CASSHGTIGGTEAFF. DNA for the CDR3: TGTGCCAGCAGTCACGGGACTATCGGGGGCACTGAAGCTTTCTTT.

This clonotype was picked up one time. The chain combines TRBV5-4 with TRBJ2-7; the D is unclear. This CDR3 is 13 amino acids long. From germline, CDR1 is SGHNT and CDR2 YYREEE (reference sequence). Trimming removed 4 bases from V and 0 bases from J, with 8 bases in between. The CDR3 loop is CASSPRYSYEQYF. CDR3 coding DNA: TGTGCCAGCAGCCCTCGGTACTCCTACGAGCAGTACTTC.

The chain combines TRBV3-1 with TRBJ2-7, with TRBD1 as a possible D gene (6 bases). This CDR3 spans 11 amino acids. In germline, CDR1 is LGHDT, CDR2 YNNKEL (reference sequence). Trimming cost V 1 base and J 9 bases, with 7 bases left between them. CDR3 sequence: CASSQVGGQYF. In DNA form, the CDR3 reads TGTGCCAGCAGCCAAGTAGGGGGGCAGTACTTC.

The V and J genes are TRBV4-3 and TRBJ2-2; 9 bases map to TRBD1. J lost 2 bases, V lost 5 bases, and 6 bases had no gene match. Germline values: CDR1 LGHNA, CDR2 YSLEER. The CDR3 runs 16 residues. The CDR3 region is CASSDWGQGNTGELFF. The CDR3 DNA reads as TGCGCCAGCAGCGATTGGGGACAGGGAAACACCGGGGAGCTGTTTTTT.

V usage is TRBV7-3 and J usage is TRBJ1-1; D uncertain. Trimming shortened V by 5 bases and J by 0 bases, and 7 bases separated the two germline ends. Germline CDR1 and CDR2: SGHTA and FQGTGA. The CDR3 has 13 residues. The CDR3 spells CASSNEVNTEAFF. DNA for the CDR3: TGTGCCAGCAGCAACGAGGTGAACACTGAAGCTTTCTTT.

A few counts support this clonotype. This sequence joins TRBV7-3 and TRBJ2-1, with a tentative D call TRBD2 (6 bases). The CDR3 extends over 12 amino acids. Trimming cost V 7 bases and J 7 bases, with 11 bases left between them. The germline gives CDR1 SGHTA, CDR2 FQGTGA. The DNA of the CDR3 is TGTGCCAGCAACCTCGGAGGGAATGAGCAGTTCTTC. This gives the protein CASNLGGNEQFF.

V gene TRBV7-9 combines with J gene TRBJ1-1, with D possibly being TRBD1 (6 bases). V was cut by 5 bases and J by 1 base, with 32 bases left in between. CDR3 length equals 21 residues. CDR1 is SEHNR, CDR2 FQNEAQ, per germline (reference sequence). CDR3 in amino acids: CASSPSNYPGHRSVGNTEAFF. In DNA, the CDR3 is TGTGCCAGCAGCCCGTCGAACTACCCGGGACATCGGAGTGTGGGGAACACTGAAGCTTTCTTT.

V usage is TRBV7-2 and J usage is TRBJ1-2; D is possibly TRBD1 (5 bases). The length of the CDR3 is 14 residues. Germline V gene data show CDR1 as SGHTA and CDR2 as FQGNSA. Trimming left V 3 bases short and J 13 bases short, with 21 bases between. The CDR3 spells CASSFGREASPRTF. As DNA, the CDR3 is TGTGCCAGCAGCTTTGGCAGGGAGGCCTCCCCTCGCACCTTC.

Here the CDR3 reads CASSYSGLSGETQYF. CDR3 nucleotides: TGTGCCAGCAGTTACTCAGGGTTAAGTGGGGAGACCCAGTACTTC. The chain couples TRBV6-5 to TRBJ2-5; no clear D gene. Looked up from germline, CDR1 is MNHEY and CDR2 is SVGAGI. Deletions cut 0 bases from V and 5 bases from J, with 13 bases between. The CDR3 has 15 residues.

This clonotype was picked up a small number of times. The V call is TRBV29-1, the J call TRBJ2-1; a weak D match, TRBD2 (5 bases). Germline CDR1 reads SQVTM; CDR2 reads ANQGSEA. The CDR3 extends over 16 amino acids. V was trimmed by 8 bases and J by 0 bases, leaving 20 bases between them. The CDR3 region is CSYESGSATSYNEQFF. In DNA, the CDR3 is TGCAGCTATGAGTCGGGGTCGGCAACCTCCTACAATGAGCAGTTCTTC.

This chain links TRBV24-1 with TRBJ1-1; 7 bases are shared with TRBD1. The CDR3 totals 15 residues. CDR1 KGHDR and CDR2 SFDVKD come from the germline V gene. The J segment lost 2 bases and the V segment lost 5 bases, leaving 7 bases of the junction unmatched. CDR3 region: CATSGPGGHNTEAFF. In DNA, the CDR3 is TGTGCCACCAGTGGCCCAGGGGGACACAACACTGAAGCTTTCTTT.

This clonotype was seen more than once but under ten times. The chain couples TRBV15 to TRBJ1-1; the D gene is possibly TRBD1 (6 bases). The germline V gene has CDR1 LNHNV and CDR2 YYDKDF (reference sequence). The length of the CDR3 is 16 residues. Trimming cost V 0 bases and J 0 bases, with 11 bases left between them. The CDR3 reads CATSRDAGAMNTEAFF. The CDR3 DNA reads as TGTGCCACCAGCAGAGATGCGGGGGCGATGAACACTGAAGCTTTCTTT.

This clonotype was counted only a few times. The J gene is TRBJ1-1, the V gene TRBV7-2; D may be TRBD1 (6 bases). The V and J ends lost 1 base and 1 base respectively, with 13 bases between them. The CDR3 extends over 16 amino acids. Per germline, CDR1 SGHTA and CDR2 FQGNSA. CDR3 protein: CASSLERGGKNTEAFF. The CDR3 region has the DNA TGTGCCAGCAGCTTAGAACGAGGGGGGAAGAACACTGAAGCTTTCTTT.

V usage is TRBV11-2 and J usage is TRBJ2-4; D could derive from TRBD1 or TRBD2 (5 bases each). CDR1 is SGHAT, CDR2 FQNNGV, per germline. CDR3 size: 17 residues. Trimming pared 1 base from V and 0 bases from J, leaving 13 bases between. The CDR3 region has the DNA TGTGCCAGCAGCTTAGTATCGAGGGGTAGAGCCAAAAACATTCAGTACTTC. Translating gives CASSLVSRGRAKNIQYF. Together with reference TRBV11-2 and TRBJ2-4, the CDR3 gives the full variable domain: EAGVAQSPRYKIIEKRQSVAFWCNPISGHATLYWYQQILGQGPKLLIQFQNNGVVDDSQLPKDRFSAERLKGVDSTLKIQPAKLEDSAVYLCASSLVSRGRAKNIQYFGAGTRLSVL.

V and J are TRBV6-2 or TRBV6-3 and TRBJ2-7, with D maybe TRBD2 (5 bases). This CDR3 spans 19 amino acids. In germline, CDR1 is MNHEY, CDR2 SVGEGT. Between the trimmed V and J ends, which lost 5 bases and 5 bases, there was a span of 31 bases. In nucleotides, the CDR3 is TGTGCCAGCAGTCGCCCGGTCAGGTTGTTGGGAGCCCGGCGGGACGAGCAGTACTTC. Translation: CASSRPVRLLGARRDEQYF.

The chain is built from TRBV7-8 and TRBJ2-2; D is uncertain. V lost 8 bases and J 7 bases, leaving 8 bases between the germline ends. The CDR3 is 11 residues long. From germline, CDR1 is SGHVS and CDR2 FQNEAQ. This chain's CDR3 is CASLWGGELFF. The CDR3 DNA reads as TGTGCCAGCTTATGGGGCGGGGAGCTGTTTTTT.

This CDR3 is CASSQDLNGMGYTF. The CDR3 coding sequence is TGCGCCAGCAGCCAAGATCTTAACGGAATGGGCTACACCTTC. The chain employs TRBV4-3 and TRBJ1-2; D is unresolved. V shed 0 bases and J shed 8 bases, with 13 bases lying between them. Germline V lookup: CDR1 LGHNA, CDR2 YSLEER. The CDR3 runs to 14 residues.

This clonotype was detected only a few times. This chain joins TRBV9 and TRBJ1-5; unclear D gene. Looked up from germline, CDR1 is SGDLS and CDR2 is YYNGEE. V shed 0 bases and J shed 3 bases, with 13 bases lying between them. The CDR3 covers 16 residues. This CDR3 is CASSVGAGYSNQPQHF. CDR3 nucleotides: TGTGCCAGCAGCGTAGGGGCGGGTTACTCCAATCAGCCCCAGCATTTT.

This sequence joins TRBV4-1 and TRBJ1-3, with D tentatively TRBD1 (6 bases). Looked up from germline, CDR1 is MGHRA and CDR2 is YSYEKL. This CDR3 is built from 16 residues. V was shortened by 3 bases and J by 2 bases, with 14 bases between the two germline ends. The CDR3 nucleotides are TGCGCCAGCAGCCACCCGGGACAAGACACTGGAAACACCATATATTTT. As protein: CASSHPGQDTGNTIYF.